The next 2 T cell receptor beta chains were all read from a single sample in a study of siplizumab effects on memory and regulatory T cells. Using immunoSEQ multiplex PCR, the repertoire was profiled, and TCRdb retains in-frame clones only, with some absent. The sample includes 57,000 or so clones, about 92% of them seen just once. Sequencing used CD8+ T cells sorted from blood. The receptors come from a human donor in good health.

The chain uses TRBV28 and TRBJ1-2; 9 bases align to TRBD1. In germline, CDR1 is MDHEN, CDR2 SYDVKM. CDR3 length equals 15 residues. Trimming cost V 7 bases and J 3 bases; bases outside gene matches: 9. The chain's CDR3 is CASIRTGDHDYGYTF. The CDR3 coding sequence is TGTGCCAGCATACGGACAGGGGACCATGACTATGGCTACACCTTC.

CDR3 coding DNA: TGTGCCAGCAGCCCGTGGGGGGCAAAGACCCAAGAGACCCAGTACTTC. Protein: CASSPWGAKTQETQYF. The chain links TRBV2 to TRBJ2-5; D is tentatively TRBD1 or TRBD2 (6 bases each). The V gene lost 6 bases and the J gene lost 1 base, with 18 bases spanning the gap. The CDR3 is made up of 16 amino acids. Germline V gives CDR1 SNHLY, CDR2 FYNNEI.